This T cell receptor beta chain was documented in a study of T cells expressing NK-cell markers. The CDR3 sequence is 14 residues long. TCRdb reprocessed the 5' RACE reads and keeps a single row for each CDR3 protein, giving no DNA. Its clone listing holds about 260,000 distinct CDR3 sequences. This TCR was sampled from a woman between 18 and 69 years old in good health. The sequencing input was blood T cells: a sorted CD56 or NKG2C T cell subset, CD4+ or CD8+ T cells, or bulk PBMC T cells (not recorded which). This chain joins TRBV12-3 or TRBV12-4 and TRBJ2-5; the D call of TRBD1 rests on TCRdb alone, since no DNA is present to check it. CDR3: CASSLNRIEETQYF.